One T cell receptor beta chain is described in this entry. The data derive from a study of blood T cells in healthy people across ages. Germline-derived CDR1 and CDR2 are GTSNPN and SVGIG (reference sequence). The CDR3 has 11 amino acids. Sample-barcoded 5' priming and a J-beta primer mix drove a second PCR of about 6 to 12 cycles. Each CDR3 protein is one row after TCRdb ran MiXCR on the 5' RACE reads. The profile covers about 680,000 distinct CDR3 sequences, with 45% to 50% appearing a single time and around 32% taken by the ten largest. The sample comprised blood. This clonotype was sampled from a woman aged 60-75 years in good health. The chain couples TRBV30 to TRBJ2-5; D uncertain. The J call may be faulty, since TRBJ2-7 better matches the DNA end. CDR3 loop: CAWSAGYEQYF. The CDR3 DNA reads as TGTGCCTGGAGTGCCGGGTACGAGCAGTACTTC.